This TCR beta chain was sequenced in a study of shared clonotypes between healthy human individuals. Using immunoSEQ multiplex PCR, the repertoire was profiled, and TCRdb retains in-frame clones only, with some absent. This table has millions of clones, 90% to 95% appearing once. The CDR3 contains 19 residues. V gave up 5 bases and J gave up 11 bases; unmatched junction bases: 22. CDR1 is SGHAT and CDR2 is FQNNGV in the germline V gene. Study observations and caveats: Unshared clonotypes carried lower generation probabilities than those common to all four donors.

Details on this clone: The antigen is not known.

The gene calls are TRBV11-2 and TRBJ1-6; TRBD1 aligns across 9 bases. The sample consisted of naive CD4+ T cells sorted from blood. Described subset: CD45RA+ positively selected. This clonotype was obtained from a man younger than 35 in good health. For the CDR3, the DNA is TGTGCCAGCAGCCCGAACCATTACCGTGGACAGGGGAGAGAGACACCCCTCCACTTT. The encoded protein is CASSPNHYRGQGRETPLHF.